A single count supports the clone carrying this TCR beta chain. As yet, its antigen is unknown. Trimming pared 2 bases from V and 7 bases from J, leaving 15 bases between. Germline-derived CDR1 and CDR2 are SGHAT and FQNNGV. CDR3 length equals 15 residues. This entry belongs to a study of read filtering for tumor transcriptome and immune sequencing. Study summary: Mean patient age was approximately 66 years, range roughly 45 to 85; around 16 male, around 14 female. Per sample, TCR-region reads ranged about 4 to 11 million by IR-seq, about 80 to 1,400 by RNA-seq.

This library used roughly 400 ng RNA and molecular barcoded adaptors spanning alpha/delta and beta/gamma chains. TCRdb used MiXCR to reprocess the reads, holding one entry per CDR3 protein. The table shows 40,000 or so distinct CDR3 sequences, with 12% to 15% occurring only once. The study, taken as a whole, reports: Approximately 80% of IR-seq clonotypes had one read, totaling approximately 3.3% of reads; RNA-seq: 74.6% and 44.6%. RNA-seq captured clonotypes less deeply and reliably than IR-seq.

The origin of this receptor is a donor over 35 with multiple myeloma. Sequencing was carried out using a population of CD138-negative cells sorted from bone marrow. The J gene is TRBJ1-5, the V gene TRBV11-2; TRBD1 might be the D (6 bases). CDR3 coding DNA: TGTGCCAGCAGCTTAATCGGGGGGCTCGGGCAGCCCCAGCATTTT. Translated: CASSLIGGLGQPQHF.